Listed below are T cell receptor beta chains from one sample, sequenced in a study of identical twins. TCRdb independently ran MiXCR on the 5' RACE reads; one entry per CDR3 protein. The table lists 700,000 or so distinct CDR3 sequences, about 9.4% of them singletons. In addition, the sample was reused for a study of yellow fever vaccine responses in identical twins.

Sample: PBMCs. These receptors all stem from a woman between 18 and 29 years old in good health. Both conserved end residues are part of each CDR3. Fields, in order: V gene, D gene, CDR3 length, J gene, CDR3 protein. The D gene is left open where the match is weak.

>TRBV5-1|-|14|TRBJ2-3
CASSLSTRTDTQYF
>TRBV24-1|TRBD1|13|TRBJ2-1
CATRGAGGDEQFF
>TRBV12-3/TRBV12-4|-|11|TRBJ1-3
CASSHRNTIYF
>TRBV15|-|16|TRBJ2-7
CATSRGPGTHAYEQYF
>TRBV20-1|-|15|TRBJ2-2
CSASDRDLSYGELFF
>TRBV12-3/TRBV12-4|-|10|TRBJ2-1
CASSTNEQFF
>TRBV29-1|TRBD1|18|TRBJ2-3
CSVDPGQRKFSSTDTQYF
>TRBV7-2|-|14|TRBJ2-5
CASSPEAFVETQYF
>TRBV6-6|-|13|TRBJ2-2
CASTGSETGELFF
>TRBV9|TRBD2|16|TRBJ2-2
CASSVGLAENTGELFF
>TRBV12-3/TRBV12-4|TRBD2|18|TRBJ2-3
CAFSQPLGTSFRGDTQYF